A selection of T cell receptor beta chains follows, all from one sample in a study of response to subunit inactivated influenza vaccine. TCRdb used MiXCR to reprocess the RT-PCR reads, holding one entry per CDR3 protein. The data contain roughly 650,000 distinct CDR3 sequences, 14% of them seen just once; the ten biggest clones take up 6.5% to 8%. Material: PBMCs from blood, obtained 14 to 15 days before vaccination. These TCRs come from a middle-aged man who received an inactivated influenza vaccine. The CDR3 runs from the conserved cysteine through the conserved F or W. The order of the fields is clone size, D gene, V gene, J gene, CDR3 protein, CDR3 DNA. D genes are given only for firm matches. For some rows the clone size is stated as once, few or many, or as a class when expanded; others skip it.

NA,NA,TRBV23-1,TRBJ1-5,CASSSPGRYSNQPQHF,TGCGCCAGCAGTTCTCCCGGCCGATATAGCAATCAGCCCCAGCATTTT
many,NA,TRBV7-6,TRBJ2-3,CASSLVGVDTQYF,TGTGCCAGCAGCTTAGTGGGGGTGGATACGCAGTATTTT
few,NA,TRBV7-8,TRBJ2-5,CASSLERRDGTQYF,TGTGCCAGCAGCTTAGAAAGGAGGGATGGGACCCAGTACTTC
once,NA,TRBV2,TRBJ1-2,CASRWTATYGYTF,TGCGCCAGCAGGTGGACGGCAACCTATGGCTACACCTTC
NA,TRBD2,TRBV29-1,TRBJ2-1,CSVEPSGGNEQFF,TGCAGCGTTGAACCTAGCGGGGGCAATGAGCAGTTCTTC
few,TRBD2,TRBV12-3/TRBV12-4,TRBJ2-1,CASSLSSSGEQFF,TGTGCCAGCAGTTTATCCTCTAGCGGTGAGCAGTTCTTC
NA,TRBD2,TRBV5-1,TRBJ2-2,CASSPGGGANTGELFF,TGCGCCAGCAGCCCTGGTGGGGGGGCGAACACCGGGGAGCTGTTTTTT
NA,NA,TRBV5-5,TRBJ2-5,CASSLKLHQETQYF,TGTGCCAGCAGCTTGAAACTCCATCAAGAGACCCAGTACTTC
many,TRBD1,TRBV18,TRBJ1-1,CASSPQGANTEAFF,TGTGCCAGCAGCCCCCAGGGGGCGAACACTGAAGCTTTCTTT
NA,TRBD2,TRBV3-1,TRBJ2-5,CASSRASGRVETQYF,TGTGCCAGCAGCCGTGCGAGCGGGAGGGTGGAGACCCAGTACTTC
NA,NA,TRBV27,TRBJ2-1,CASSDRYNEQFF,TGTGCCAGCAGTGACAGGTATAATGAGCAGTTCTTC
NA,NA,TRBV12-3/TRBV12-4,TRBJ2-1,CASRPGTGANEQFF,TGTGCCAGCAGACCCGGGACTGGTGCTAATGAGCAGTTCTTC
NA,TRBD1,TRBV10-3,TRBJ2-7,CATRGDRDNYEQYF,TGTGCCACTCGCGGGGACAGGGACAACTACGAGCAGTACTTC
few,TRBD1,TRBV5-5,TRBJ2-7,CASSFSETGVYEQYF,TGTGCCAGCAGCTTCTCCGAGACAGGGGTTTACGAGCAGTACTTC
NA,NA,TRBV20-1,TRBJ2-3,CSASPRGLPDF,TGCAGTGCTAGTCCGCGGGGTCTCCCAGATTTT
few,TRBD2,TRBV28,TRBJ2-7,CASSLTNTGLAGGRIYEQYF,TGTGCCAGCAGTTTAACAAATACCGGACTAGCGGGAGGAAGAATCTACGAGCAGTACTTC
few,NA,TRBV9,TRBJ2-7,CASSDGSGSSYEQYF,TGTGCCAGCAGCGATGGGTCGGGGAGCTCCTACGAGCAGTACTTC
many,TRBD1,TRBV6-1,TRBJ1-2,CASSKLRDRGVDGYTF,TGTGCCAGCAGTAAACTCCGGGACAGGGGAGTTGATGGCTACACCTTC
few,TRBD2,TRBV10-3,TRBJ2-7,CAISVKLAGYEQYF,TGTGCCATCAGTGTGAAACTAGCGGGGTACGAGCAGTACTTC
few,TRBD2,TRBV5-1,TRBJ2-7,CASSLGFTSGSYEQYF,TGCGCCAGCAGCTTGGGGTTCACTAGCGGGAGTTACGAGCAGTACTTC
few,NA,TRBV5-1,TRBJ2-5,CASSLGPRGRNQETQYF,TGCGCCAGCAGCTTGGGCCCCCGCGGACGTAACCAAGAGACCCAGTACTTC
many,TRBD1,TRBV4-3,TRBJ2-7,CASRYMTGGAHEQYF,TGCGCCAGCAGATACATGACAGGGGGCGCGCACGAGCAGTACTTC
NA,TRBD2,TRBV7-8,TRBJ2-1,CASSLALAGATNEQFF,TGTGCCAGCAGCTTAGCCCTAGCGGGGGCTACAAATGAGCAGTTCTTC
NA,TRBD1,TRBV4-1,TRBJ2-3,CASSSRDRGGTDTQYF,TGCGCCAGCAGCTCCCGAGACAGGGGAGGCACAGATACGCAGTATTTT
NA,NA,TRBV9,TRBJ2-2,CASSVEGGGTGELFF,TGTGCCAGCAGCGTCGAAGGGGGGGGCACCGGGGAGCTGTTTTTT
NA,NA,TRBV29-1,TRBJ1-3,CSVDNGNTIYF,TGCAGCGTTGATAACGGAAACACCATATATTTT
few,TRBD2,TRBV20-1,TRBJ2-1,CSARDTGLAAARF,TGCAGTGCTAGAGATACTGGTCTAGCGGCCGCCAGATTC
once,NA,TRBV7-9,TRBJ2-1,CASSSRDRPNEQFF,TGTGCCAGCAGCTCCCGGGACCGACCCAATGAGCAGTTCTTC
NA,TRBD2,TRBV7-9,TRBJ2-7,CAGGGIGLNSYEQYF,TGTGCCGGGGGGGGTATTGGACTGAACTCCTACGAGCAGTACTTC
few,TRBD2,TRBV20-1,TRBJ2-2,CSANGLANTGELFF,TGCAGTGCTAATGGACTAGCTAACACCGGGGAGCTGTTTTTT